Listed here are 14 T cell receptor beta chains from one sample, sequenced in a study of shared clonotypes between healthy human individuals (TCRdb year 2020). The library came from the immunoSEQ multiplex PCR assay. What TCRdb holds here is the immuneACCESS table cut down to in-frame rearrangements. Part of the clones is not present; checked against another copy, under half of the missing clones reflect an unresolved V gene, and the others are unexplained. Present in this sample are over a million clones, about 84% of which were seen just once. The ten largest make up 0.5% to 0.65% of the sample. Sequencing was performed on memory CD4+ T cells from PBMCs. The cell subset or site label for this specimen denotes: CD45RA-negative fraction. The receptor set was obtained from a man aged 18 to 30 in good health. Some clones in this sample may be carry-over from other donors' samples.

CDR3: CASTAFAGGTSKNEQYF. As DNA, the CDR3 is TGTGCCAGCACGGCTTTCGCGGGGGGTACTTCAAAAAACGAGCAGTACTTC. The chain combines TRBV28 with TRBJ2-7; 8 positions match TRBD2. The CDR3 is 17 amino acids. V lost 7 bases to trimming and J lost 5 bases; unmatched junction nucleotides: 19. From germline, CDR1 is MDHEN and CDR2 SYDVKM.

CDR3 in amino acids: CATSRARTSGRYNEQFF. In DNA form, the CDR3 reads TGTGCCACCAGCAGAGCTAGGACTAGCGGGAGGTACAATGAGCAGTTCTTC. The chain links TRBV15 to TRBJ2-1; TRBD2 matches 14 bases. V shed 1 base and J 4 bases; nucleotides not matched to a gene: 3. The CDR3 has 17 residues. CDR1 and CDR2 (germline): LNHNV, YYDKDF (reference sequence).

This rearrangement joins TRBV27 to TRBJ1-5; the D gene is possibly TRBD1 (5 bases). The CDR3 is made up of 14 amino acids. Germline assignment: CDR1 MNHEY and CDR2 SMNVEV (reference sequence). V was pared by 4 bases and J by 3 bases, with 10 bases between. CDR3 bases: TGTGCCAGCAGTTCCGCGGACATCAATCAGCCCCAGCATTTT. Protein sequence: CASSSADINQPQHF.

A word on this clone: Other DNA sequences in this sample translate to the same CDR3. This rearrangement joins TRBV4-2 to TRBJ1-2; the D is unclear. Germline values: CDR1 LGHNA, CDR2 YNFKEQ. V lost 0 bases, J lost 8 bases, and 4 bases lay in between. The CDR3 length is 11 residues. The CDR3 region is CASSQDRGYTF. The DNA for the CDR3 is TGTGCCAGCAGCCAAGATAGAGGCTACACCTTC.

The V and J genes are TRBV28 and TRBJ2-1; TRBD2 aligns across 7 bases. The CDR3 consists of 14 residues. The V gene end was trimmed by 6 bases and the J gene end by 8 bases; junction bases not matched to a gene: 10. Germline CDR1 is MDHEN and CDR2 is SYDVKM. The CDR3 DNA sequence: TGTGCCAGCAGCCCCCGCAGACTAGCAGATGAGCAGTTCTTC. Translation: CASSPRRLADEQFF.

Ten or more counts support this clone. This chain links TRBV19 with TRBJ2-5; 14 bases are shared with TRBD2. CDR1 is LNHDA and CDR2 is SQIVND in the germline V gene (reference sequence). The CDR3 covers 16 residues. The V gene end was trimmed by 7 bases and the J gene end by 5 bases; junction bases not matched to a gene: 9. The DNA for the CDR3 is TGTGCCAGTAAATCGGGACTAGCGGGAGTAGGGGAGACCCAGTACTTC. As protein: CASKSGLAGVGETQYF.

V gene TRBV11-2 combines with J gene TRBJ2-1; D is ambiguous. This CDR3 is 13 amino acids long. Trimming removed 5 bases at V and 5 bases at J, with 10 bases between. CDR1 and CDR2 from the germline V gene are SGHAT and FQNNGV. CDR3 sequence: CASSQDGHNEQFF. The CDR3 nucleotides read TGTGCCAGCAGCCAGGACGGACACAATGAGCAGTTCTTC. The whole variable domain, filled in from reference TRBV11-2 and TRBJ2-1, reads EAGVAQSPRYKIIEKRQSVAFWCNPISGHATLYWYQQILGQGPKLLIQFQNNGVVDDSQLPKDRFSAERLKGVDSTLKIQPAKLEDSAVYLCASSQDGHNEQFFGPGTRLTVL.

The V and J genes are TRBV6-6 and TRBJ1-1, with D maybe TRBD1 (6 bases). Trimming took off 6 bases at V and 3 bases at J, with 17 bases between the two ends. The CDR3 is 15 residues long. Germline V gene data show CDR1 as MNHNY and CDR2 as SVGAGI (reference sequence). CDR3 residues: CASRARTELDTEAFF. The CDR3 coding sequence is TGTGCCAGCAGGGCAAGGACAGAATTAGACACTGAAGCTTTCTTT.

This rearrangement joins TRBV2 to TRBJ2-3, with 7 bases lining up with TRBD1. Unmatched junction bases numbered 9, after V lost 6 bases and J lost 0 bases. There are 16 residues in the CDR3. The germline gives CDR1 SNHLY, CDR2 FYNNEI. The CDR3 region is CASSQHRGRSTDTQYF. In DNA, the CDR3 is TGTGCCAGCAGCCAGCACAGGGGCCGGAGCACAGATACGCAGTATTTT. The full variable domain, completed using reference TRBV2 and TRBJ2-3, is EPEVTQTPSHQVTQMGQEVILRCVPISNHLYFYWYRQILGQKVEFLVSFYNNEISEKSEIFDDQFSVERPDGSNFTLKIRSTKLEDSAMYFCASSQHRGRSTDTQYFGPGTRLTVL.

The rearrangement uses TRBV6-1 and TRBJ2-7; no clear D gene. The germline gives CDR1 MNHNS, CDR2 SASEGT. Trimming pared 4 bases from V and 2 bases from J, leaving 12 bases between. The CDR3 contains 14 residues. CDR3 sequence reads: CASSANSDTYEQYF. The CDR3, as DNA: TGTGCCAGCAGTGCCAACTCCGACACCTACGAGCAGTACTTC.

The chain combines TRBV6-1 with TRBJ1-5, with D maybe TRBD1 (6 bases). Trimming stripped 5 bases from V and 4 bases from J, with 15 bases between. CDR3 size: 15 residues. Germline V lookup: CDR1 MNHNS, CDR2 SASEGT. CDR3 nucleotide sequence: TGTGCCAGCAGTTCCCCCGGGACAAAGAATCAGCCCCAGCATTTT. Its translation is CASSSPGTKNQPQHF.

This clone was counted at least ten times. Other DNA sequences from this sample encode an identical CDR3 as well. The chain has TRBV2 and TRBJ1-4; the D is unclear. The germline V gene has CDR1 SNHLY and CDR2 FYNNEI. V was pared by 2 bases and J by 7 bases, with 8 bases between. The length of the CDR3 is 13 residues. CDR3 sequence reads: CASSEYGSEKLFF. DNA for the CDR3: TGTGCCAGCAGTGAATATGGGAGTGAAAAACTGTTTTTT.

The chain joins TRBV29-1 to TRBJ2-3, with TRBD1 matching over 9 bases. The V and J ends lost 7 bases and 0 bases, in that order; junction bases with no gene match: 8. Germline loops: CDR1 SQVTM, CDR2 ANQGSEA. The CDR3 covers 15 residues. In DNA form, the CDR3 reads TGCAGCGCCGTACAGGGGGCCCTTAGCACAGATACGCAGTATTTT. It specifies CSAVQGALSTDTQYF.

This rearrangement joins TRBV11-2 to TRBJ2-2; 7 bases fit TRBD2. CDR1 is SGHAT and CDR2 is FQNNGV in the germline V gene. V lost 2 bases to trimming and J lost 5 bases; unmatched junction nucleotides: 5. CDR3 size: 15 residues. CDR3 sequence (DNA): TGTGCCAGCAGCTTATTTCGGGGGGTAACCGGGGAGCTGTTTTTT. Amino acid sequence: CASSLFRGVTGELFF.